The clone carrying this T cell receptor (beta chain) was counted a few times. The antigen remains unidentified. The record originates from a study of response to subunit inactivated influenza vaccine. Study findings and constraints: Authors suggested that a seasonal influenza vaccination recruits few new T cells each time.

TCRdb re-derived calls from the RT-PCR reads in MiXCR, one entry per CDR3 protein. The sample holds under 800,000 distinct CDR3 sequences; roughly 13% are singletons and the top ten take approximately 7%. CDR1 is SGHDT and CDR2 is YYEEEE in the germline V gene. V lost 0 bases and J 0 bases, leaving 10 bases between the germline ends. The CDR3 has 15 amino acids. Source: PBMCs from blood, taken 14 days before vaccination. This sequence joins TRBV5-6 and TRBJ2-7; D may be TRBD1 (6 bases). The TCR originated in a man aged 50 or older who received an inactivated influenza vaccine. As DNA, the CDR3 is TGTGCCAGCAGCTTGGTGCCAGGGGACTCCTACGAGCAGTACTTC. This codes for CASSLVPGDSYEQYF.